This T cell receptor beta chain originates from a study of regulatory T cells in long-lasting Graves disease. Time point noted: newly diagnosed GD, antithyroid drugs for less than 3 months. RNA extracted from PBMCs served as the sequencing template. Tubes containing EDTA received around 9.5 milliliters of drawn peripheral blood. Researchers made TCR beta libraries by using iRepertoire HTBI primers and running Arm-PCR on CDR3 regions. TCRdb redid the calling of the multiplex PCR reads with MiXCR, one entry per CDR3 protein. Of about 560,000 distinct CDR3 sequences in the sample, approximately 16% were seen once. Trimming left V 1 base short and J 8 bases short, with 11 bases between. The CDR3 contains 13 residues. Germline V gene lookup returns CDR1 LNHNV and CDR2 YYDKDF (reference sequence). This clonotype was counted between two and nine times. Separately, the same data were catalogued under a study of T cells in Graves' hyperthyroidism and ophthalmopathy.

This clonotype was sampled from a young man with Graves disease. The chain employs TRBV15 and TRBJ1-2; weak D call: TRBD1 (5 bases). The specimen was peripheral blood mononuclear cells (PBMCs), collected at new diagnosis, from a patient treated with antithyroid drugs. The chain's CDR3 is CATSRGQQVGYTF. In nucleotides, the CDR3 is TGTGCCACCAGCAGAGGACAGCAAGTGGGCTACACCTTC.